What follows are 24 T cell receptor beta chains derived from one specimen sequenced in a study of T cell repertoires in cytomegalovirus infection. TCRdb re-called the reads through MiXCR, storing one row per CDR3 protein. The sample consists of about 770,000 distinct CDR3 sequences, around 29% of them appearing once. No antigen is known for these receptors. The sample in question was cultured CD8+ T cells from PBMCs, obtained from culture after CMV antigen stimulation. All receptors come from a human donor in good health (CMV status not recorded). Some clones in this sample may be carry-over from other donors' samples.

The chain carries TRBV7-8 and TRBJ2-4; tentatively, D is TRBD2 (6 bases). Germline V gene data show CDR1 as SGHVS and CDR2 as FQNEAQ. This CDR3 contains 16 residues. Deletions cut 2 bases from V and 0 bases from J, with 11 bases between. In DNA form, the CDR3 reads TGTGCCAGCAGCTTACATAGCGGCGGAGCCAAAAACATTCAGTACTTC. It yields the protein CASSLHSGGAKNIQYF.

The chain recombines TRBV6-1 with TRBJ2-3, with unresolved D. CDR1 and CDR2 (germline): MNHNS, SASEGT. The length of the CDR3 is 14 residues. Trimming took 4 bases from V and 4 from J, leaving 12 bases between them. CDR3 sequence (DNA): TGTGCCAGCAGTGCAATTCAGTGGTCAGATACGCAGTATTTT. This sequence encodes CASSAIQWSDTQYF.

The chain couples TRBV4-1 to TRBJ2-7; 8 bases align to TRBD1. V shed 5 bases, J shed 3 bases, and the junction held 6 bases outside the gene matches. Germline V gene data show CDR1 as MGHRA and CDR2 as YSYEKL. The CDR3 loop spans 14 amino acids. Here the CDR3 DNA reads TGCGCCAGCAGCGTCGGACAGGGAAACTACGAGCAGTACTTC. Translation: CASSVGQGNYEQYF.

V gene TRBV20-1 combines with J gene TRBJ1-5; D is possibly TRBD1 (6 bases). The CDR3 covers 16 residues. Trimming removed 0 bases at V and 0 bases at J, with 12 bases between. The germline gives CDR1 DFQATT, CDR2 SNEGSKA (reference sequence). CDR3 sequence reads: CSARDVRGYSNQPQHF. The CDR3 nucleotides are TGCAGTGCTAGAGATGTCAGGGGCTATAGCAATCAGCCCCAGCATTTT.

There are many counts of this clonotype. The rearrangement joins TRBV4-1 to TRBJ1-5; 7 bases align to TRBD1. V was clipped by 5 bases and J by 7 bases; unmatched bases: 11. The germline V gene encodes CDR1 MGHRA and CDR2 YSYEKL. This CDR3 contains 15 residues. Here the CDR3 DNA reads TGCGCCAGCAGCGGGGGAACAGGGGTAGGACAGCCCCAGCATTTT. As protein: CASSGGTGVGQPQHF.

As to this clonotype: Relative to the germline gene, one junction end is altered; a read error may explain this. The rearrangement joins TRBV27 to TRBJ1-2, with D possibly matching TRBD1 (5 bases). The CDR3 covers 15 residues. Germline loops: CDR1 MNHEY, CDR2 SMNVEV (reference sequence). Here the CDR3 reads CASTKLTGSNYGCTF. In nucleotides, the CDR3 is TGTGCCAGCACCAAATTAACAGGATCTAACTATGGCTGCACCTTC.

At least ten counts were recorded for this clonotype. CDR3 DNA: TGTGCCAGCAGCCTTACGAGGACTACTGAAGCTTTCTTT. This sequence encodes CASSLTRTTEAFF. The chain is built from TRBV28 and TRBJ1-1; no clear D gene. The CDR3 is 13 residues long. CDR1 and CDR2 from the germline V gene are MDHEN and SYDVKM. Trimming shortened V by 6 bases and J by 5 bases, and 13 bases separated the two germline ends.

V gene TRBV6-6 combines with J gene TRBJ1-6; maybe TRBD1 (6 bases). The germline V and J ends were trimmed by 4 bases and 7 bases, with 17 bases remaining between them. CDR1 is MNHNY, CDR2 SVGAGI, per germline (reference sequence). The CDR3 contains 16 residues. The CDR3 DNA is TGTGCCAGCAGTTTTCCGACAGGAAAAGGGAATTCACCCCTCCACTTT. As protein: CASSFPTGKGNSPLHF.

This clonotype was observed at least ten times. The chain recombines TRBV5-6 with TRBJ2-4; a possible D gene is TRBD2 (5 bases). The CDR3 consists of 18 residues. Trimming removed 4 bases from V and 0 bases from J, with 20 bases in between. The V gene's germline CDR1 is SGHDT and CDR2 YYEEEE. The CDR3 sequence is CASSNGPWAGLAKNIQYF. CDR3 DNA sequence: TGTGCCAGCAGCAACGGCCCCTGGGCGGGCTTAGCCAAAAACATTCAGTACTTC.

The V and J genes are TRBV2 and TRBJ2-7, with D perhaps TRBD1 or TRBD2 (5 bases each). The germline V gene encodes CDR1 SNHLY and CDR2 FYNNEI. The CDR3 is made up of 15 amino acids. Trimming removed 0 bases from V and 3 bases from J, with 12 bases in between. Here the CDR3 reads CASSEARDQFYEQYV. CDR3 DNA: TGTGCCAGCAGTGAAGCACGGGACCAATTCTACGAGCAGTACGTC.

The chain carries TRBV5-5 and TRBJ2-7; 7 nucleotides agree with TRBD2. Trimming cost V 2 bases and J 5 bases; bases outside gene matches: 7. CDR1 SGHKS and CDR2 YYEKEE come from the germline V gene (reference sequence). The CDR3 is 14 residues long. DNA for the CDR3: TGTGCCAGCAGCTTTTACGGCAGCGGGGACGAGCAGTACGTC. Translated, it gives CASSFYGSGDEQYV.

This clonotype was observed at least ten times. The rearrangement links TRBV7-6 to TRBJ2-3; the D gene could be TRBD1 or TRBD2 (5 bases each). CDR1 and CDR2 from the germline V gene are SGHVS and FNYEAQ. Deletions cut 1 base from V and 2 bases from J, with 16 bases between. The CDR3 has 17 residues. The CDR3 loop reads CASSLDRPGTVTDTQYF. CDR3 in DNA: TGTGCCAGCAGCTTAGACCGGCCAGGGACCGTCACAGATACGCAGTATTTT.

Remarks on this clonotype: One base away lies a much larger clone, so this may be a sequencing read error. V usage is TRBV6-1 and J usage is TRBJ1-2, with D unclear. Trimming removed 4 bases from V and 4 bases from J, with 16 bases in between. CDR3 length equals 15 residues. Germline-derived CDR1 and CDR2 are MNHNS and SASEGT. CDR3 amino acids: CASSGASPRGYGYTF. CDR3 nucleotides: TGTGCCAGCAGTGGAGCTTCGCCGCGGGGCTATGGCTACACCTTC.

This clonotype has more than one count but fewer than ten. V and J are TRBV4-1 and TRBJ2-1, with D tentatively TRBD1 or TRBD2 (7 bases each). Germline V gives CDR1 MGHRA, CDR2 YSYEKL. Trimming took off 0 bases at V and 15 bases at J, with 18 bases between the two ends. There are 14 residues in the CDR3. The DNA for the CDR3 is TGCGCCAGCAGCCAAGAGGGGACAGCGGGATTCGTGTTCTTC. Encoded protein: CASSQEGTAGFVFF.

This rearrangement joins TRBV19 to TRBJ2-3; 9 positions match TRBD2. Losses at the gene ends were 3 bases for V and 6 bases for J; bases not matched to a gene: 7. The CDR3 loop spans 15 amino acids. CDR1 LNHDA and CDR2 SQIVND come from the germline V gene (reference sequence). The CDR3 spells CASSINSGGGDTQYF. CDR3 nucleotides: TGTGCCAGTAGTATTAATAGCGGGGGCGGGGATACGCAGTATTTT.

The chain combines TRBV24-1 with TRBJ2-1; no clear D. Germline V CDR1 and CDR2: KGHDR, SFDVKD. This CDR3 is 11 amino acids long. Trimming left V 8 bases short and J 5 bases short, with 6 bases between. DNA for the CDR3: TGTGCCACCAAACAAAACAATGAGCAGTTCTTC. Protein: CATKQNNEQFF.

This clonotype showed up just a few times. The genes are TRBV11-2 and TRBJ2-1; D remains unclear. V was clipped by 8 bases and J by 5 bases, with 13 bases between them. Germline V gene sequence: CDR1 SGHAT, CDR2 FQNNGV. The CDR3 extends over 13 amino acids. CDR3 DNA sequence: TGTGCCAGCGAAGGTCAGGACGACAATGAGCAGTTCTTC. This sequence encodes CASEGQDDNEQFF.

This clonotype showed up just a few times. V gene TRBV7-3 combines with J gene TRBJ1-6; TRBD1 might be the D (5 bases). The CDR3 totals 14 residues. V was cut by 2 bases and J by 9 bases, with 11 bases left in between. Germline CDR1 is SGHTA and CDR2 is FQGTGA. The CDR3 bases are TGTGCCAGCAGCTTAGGGGACTCGGGTTCACCCCTCCACTTT. It yields the protein CASSLGDSGSPLHF.

This clonotype was detected only a few times. V is TRBV11-2 and J is TRBJ2-1, with 10 bases that match TRBD1. Losses at the gene ends were 5 bases for V and 5 bases for J; bases not matched to a gene: 18. The CDR3 covers 19 residues. Germline-derived CDR1 and CDR2 are SGHAT and FQNNGV. The CDR3 nucleotides read TGTGCCAGCAGCATATCCTTTCCCCCGACAGGGGGCAGGGACAATGAGCAGTTCTTC. It translates to CASSISFPPTGGRDNEQFF.

This clonotype was recorded once. The germline gene is not matched at one end of the junction; a read error may be the cause. The rearrangement uses TRBV24-1 and TRBJ1-5; tentatively, D is TRBD1 (6 bases). Germline V CDR1 and CDR2: KGHDR, SFDVKD. CDR3 size: 16 residues. Written as DNA, the CDR3 is TGTGCCACCAGTGTGACAGGTCGTTATAGCAATCAGTCCCAGCATTTT. Its protein is CATSVTGRYSNQSQHF.

This clonotype has more than one count but fewer than ten. The chain recombines TRBV19 with TRBJ2-3; D possibly matches TRBD1 or TRBD2 (5 bases each). This CDR3 spans 11 amino acids. V lost 10 bases, J lost 6 bases, and 11 bases lay in between. Germline CDR1 is LNHDA and CDR2 is SQIVND (reference sequence). The CDR3 loop reads CATRDADTQYF. DNA for the CDR3: TGTGCCACCCGGGACGCCGATACGCAGTATTTT. Combining the CDR3 with reference TRBV19 and TRBJ2-3 gives the whole variable domain DGGITQSPKYLFRKEGQNVTLSCEQNLNHDAMYWYRQDPGQGLRLIYYSQIVNDFQKGDIAEGYSVSREKKESFPLTVTSAQKNPTAFYLCATRDADTQYFGPGTRLTVL.

The chain couples TRBV7-9 to TRBJ1-6, with D possibly TRBD1 on 6 matching bases. The germline V and J ends were trimmed by 5 bases and 0 bases, with 11 bases remaining between them. Germline loops: CDR1 SEHNR, CDR2 FQNEAQ (reference sequence). The CDR3 totals 16 residues. CDR3 DNA sequence: TGTGCCAGCAGCAAGGACAGAGTCTCCTATAATTCACCCCTCCACTTT. Translated: CASSKDRVSYNSPLHF.

J is TRBJ2-1 and V is TRBV7-9, with D possibly TRBD1 on 6 matching bases. CDR1 is SEHNR and CDR2 is FQNEAQ in the germline V gene (reference sequence). V was shortened by 8 bases and J by 4 bases, with 9 bases between the two germline ends. The CDR3 covers 12 residues. This chain's CDR3 is CASQDRYNEQFF. The CDR3 coding sequence is TGTGCCAGCCAAGACAGGTACAATGAGCAGTTCTTC.

This chain connects TRBV28 to TRBJ2-4, with D perhaps matching TRBD1 or TRBD2 (5 bases each). This CDR3 has 13 amino acids. V lost 5 bases and J lost 12, with 17 bases in between. The germline CDR1 and CDR2 sequences are MDHEN and SYDVKM. Here the CDR3 DNA reads TGTGCCAGCAGTCCCTGGGGGTCGCACCCTCAGTACTTC. This gives the protein CASSPWGSHPQYF.